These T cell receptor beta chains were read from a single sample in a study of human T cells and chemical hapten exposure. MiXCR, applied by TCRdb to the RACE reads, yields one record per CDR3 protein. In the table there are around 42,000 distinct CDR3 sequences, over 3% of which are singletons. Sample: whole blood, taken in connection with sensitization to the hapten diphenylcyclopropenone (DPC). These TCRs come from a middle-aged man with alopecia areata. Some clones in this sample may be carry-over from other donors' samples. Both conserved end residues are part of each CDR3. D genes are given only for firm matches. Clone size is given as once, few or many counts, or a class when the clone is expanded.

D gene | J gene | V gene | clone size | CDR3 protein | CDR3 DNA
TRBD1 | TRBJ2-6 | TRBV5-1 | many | CASSLAPRGSSGANVLTF | TGCGCCAGCAGCTTGGCCCCCAGGGGGAGCTCTGGGGCCAACGTCCTGACTTTC
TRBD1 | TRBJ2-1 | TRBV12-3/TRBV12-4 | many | CASSSRDRDHEQFF | TGTGCCAGCAGTTCTCGGGACAGGGACCATGAGCAGTTCTTC
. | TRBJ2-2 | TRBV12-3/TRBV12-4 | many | CASSSLRELFF | TGTGCCAGCAGTTCGCTCCGGGAGCTGTTTTTT
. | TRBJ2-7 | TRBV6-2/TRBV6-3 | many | CASSTTWPSYEQYF | TGTGCCAGCAGTACCACATGGCCCTCCTACGAGCAGTACTTC
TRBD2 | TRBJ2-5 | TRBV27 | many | CASSSIAGAQETQYF | TGTGCCAGCAGTTCAATAGCGGGGGCCCAAGAGACCCAGTACTTC
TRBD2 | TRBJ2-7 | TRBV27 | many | CASSLFAPLAETYEQYF | TGTGCCAGCAGTTTATTTGCCCCCCTAGCGGAGACCTACGAGCAGTACTTC
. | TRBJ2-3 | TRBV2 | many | CASSETGMSTDTQYF | TGTGCCAGCAGTGAAACCGGGATGAGCACAGATACGCAGTATTTT
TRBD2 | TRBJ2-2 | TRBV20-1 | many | CSALPPGLAGNTGELFF | TGCAGTGCCCTACCCCCGGGACTAGCGGGAAACACCGGGGAGCTGTTTTTT
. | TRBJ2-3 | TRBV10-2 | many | CASRVGPGPDTQYF | TGCGCCAGCAGGGTGGGGCCGGGTCCAGATACGCAGTATTTT
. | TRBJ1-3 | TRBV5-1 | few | CASSLGFSGNTIYF | TGCGCCAGCAGCTTGGGATTCTCTGGAAACACCATATATTTT
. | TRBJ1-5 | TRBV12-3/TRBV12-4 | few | CASSGAHQPQHF | TGTGCCAGCAGTGGGGCGCATCAGCCCCAGCATTTT
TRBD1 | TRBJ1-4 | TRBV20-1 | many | CSASRGANEKLFF | TGCAGTGCCAGCAGGGGGGCTAATGAAAAACTGTTTTTT